This entry lists 26 T cell receptor beta chains sequenced from one sample in a study of shared clonotypes between healthy human individuals. This table comes from immunoSEQ multiplex PCR, and its TCRdb copy is limited to in-frame clones, with some not included. The sample has 2 million to 3 million clones, around nine tenths seen once; the top ten hold more than 0.12%. What was sequenced was naive CD4+ T cells sorted from blood. Regarding subset: CD45RA+ positively selected. The receptors originated from a man between 18 and 29 years old in good health.

The V call is TRBV6-5, the J call TRBJ2-1, with 11 bases identical to TRBD1. Germline CDR1 and CDR2: MNHEY and SVGAGI. V was clipped by 6 bases and J by 7 bases; unmatched bases: 8. The CDR3 contains 15 residues. The CDR3 region is CASSPGTGGRNEQFF. DNA for the CDR3: TGTGCCAGCAGCCCCGGGACAGGGGGGAGGAATGAGCAGTTCTTC.

The count of this clone is one. The V call is TRBV28, the J call TRBJ2-5; TRBD1 matches 8 bases. Losses at the gene ends were 10 bases for V and 5 bases for J; bases not matched to a gene: 12. Germline CDR1 is MDHEN and CDR2 is SYDVKM. The CDR3 covers 14 residues. This chain's CDR3 is CAMRRAGGPETQYF. CDR3 DNA sequence: TGTGCCATGCGACGGGCAGGGGGCCCGGAGACCCAGTACTTC.

The chain employs TRBV7-2 and TRBJ2-1; D ambiguous. V lost 0 bases and J 4 bases, leaving 4 bases between the germline ends. Germline-derived CDR1 and CDR2 are SGHTA and FQGNSA. The CDR3 is 13 amino acids. The CDR3 spells CASSLADYNEQFF. CDR3 DNA sequence: TGTGCCAGCAGCTTAGCGGATTACAATGAGCAGTTCTTC.

V gene TRBV19 combines with J gene TRBJ1-5; D is undetermined. The CDR3 is 15 amino acids. Trimming removed 3 bases at V and 0 bases at J, with 9 bases between. CDR1 and CDR2 (germline): LNHDA, SQIVND (reference sequence). The CDR3 protein is CASSISPNSNQPQHF. The CDR3 nucleotides are TGTGCCAGTAGTATCAGCCCCAATAGCAATCAGCCCCAGCATTTT.

The table lists this clone with a count of one. The J gene is TRBJ2-7, the V gene TRBV12-5, with D perhaps assigned TRBD1 or TRBD2 (5 bases each). This CDR3 contains 12 residues. V lost 3 bases, J lost 6 bases, and 9 bases lay in between. CDR1 and CDR2 from the germline V gene are LGHNT and FRNRAP. The CDR3 nucleotides read TGTGCTAGTGGTTTAGATGGGGGCGAGCAGTACTTC. Encoded protein: CASGLDGGEQYF.

This clone was detected a few times. The chain recombines TRBV5-6 with TRBJ1-6, with D perhaps TRBD1 (6 bases). CDR3 size: 16 residues. The germline V gene has CDR1 SGHDT and CDR2 YYEEEE. V shed 5 bases and J shed 0 bases, with 12 bases lying between them. The CDR3 reads CASRSLDSSYNSPLHF. CDR3 nucleotide sequence: TGTGCCAGCAGATCGCTGGACAGCTCCTATAATTCACCCCTCCACTTT.

Points on this clone: Distinct nucleotide sequences in the sample also encode this CDR3. J is TRBJ1-1 and V is TRBV30; TRBD1 matches 9 bases. The CDR3 is 13 amino acids. Germline V gene data show CDR1 as GTSNPN and CDR2 as SVGIG (reference sequence). Losses at the gene ends were 3 bases for V and 6 bases for J; bases not matched to a gene: 5. The CDR3 sequence: CAWRGQGNAEAFF. The CDR3 nucleotides are TGTGCCTGGAGGGGACAGGGTAACGCTGAAGCTTTCTTT.

The CDR3 loop is CASSGGYTGELFF. The CDR3 coding sequence is TGTGCCAGCAGTGGGGGTTACACCGGGGAGCTGTTTTTT. This chain connects TRBV2 to TRBJ2-2; D uncertain. The germline V gene has CDR1 SNHLY and CDR2 FYNNEI. V was shortened by 4 bases and J by 3 bases, with 6 bases between the two germline ends. The CDR3 sequence is 13 residues long.

Remarks on this clone: The sample contains more than one DNA sequence encoding this CDR3. The V and J genes are TRBV7-2 and TRBJ2-7; D gene ambiguous. The ends were cut back, 2 bases at V and 0 bases at J, with 11 bases in the middle. The CDR3 consists of 15 residues. Germline-derived CDR1 and CDR2 are SGHTA and FQGNSA. The CDR3 region is CASSLSGGSSYEQYF. CDR3 coding DNA: TGTGCCAGCAGCTTATCGGGCGGAAGCTCCTACGAGCAGTACTTC. The variable domain in full, with the rest retrieved from reference TRBV7-2 and TRBJ2-7, is GAGVSQSPSNKVTEKGKDVELRCDPISGHTALYWYRQSLGQGLEFLIYFQGNSAPDKSGLPSDRFSAERTGGSVSTLTIQRTQQEDSAVYLCASSLSGGSSYEQYFGPGTRLTVT.

This chain connects TRBV5-1 to TRBJ2-7, with D uncertain. CDR1 is SGHRS and CDR2 is YFSETQ in the germline V gene. This CDR3 is built from 16 residues. V was trimmed by 1 base and J by 3 bases, leaving 17 bases between them. CDR3 residues: CASSLWASRVGYEQYF. CDR3 nucleotide sequence: TGCGCCAGCAGCTTGTGGGCCTCTAGAGTGGGCTACGAGCAGTACTTC. Together with reference TRBV5-1 and TRBJ2-7, the CDR3 gives the full variable domain: KAGVTQTPRYLIKTRGQQVTLSCSPISGHRSVSWYQQTPGQGLQFLFEYFSETQRNKGNFPGRFSGRQFSNSRSEMNVSTLELGDSALYLCASSLWASRVGYEQYFGPGTRLTVT.

This clone was counted between two and nine times. This chain joins TRBV6-1 and TRBJ2-7; 7 nucleotides match TRBD1. CDR3 length: 14 residues. V trimming: 1 base; J trimming: 0 bases; junction bases outside the gene matches: 0. In germline, CDR1 is MNHNS, CDR2 SASEGT. CDR3 bases: TGTGCCAGCAGTGAAGGGGACAGCTCCTACGAGCAGTACTTC. Its translation: CASSEGDSSYEQYF.

The V call is TRBV5-1, the J call TRBJ2-1, with a weak D call TRBD2 (6 bases). The CDR3 consists of 14 residues. V gave up 4 bases and J gave up 4 bases, with 12 bases separating them. The germline CDR1 and CDR2 sequences are SGHRS and YFSETQ. The CDR3 loop reads CASSPRLVYNEQFF. The CDR3 DNA sequence: TGCGCCAGCAGCCCCCGACTAGTTTACAATGAGCAGTTCTTC.

This clone has only one observation. The chain uses TRBV5-8 and TRBJ1-1, with D perhaps TRBD1 (5 bases). Germline V gene lookup returns CDR1 SGHTS and CDR2 YDEGEE. The CDR3 runs 14 residues. Trimming removed 5 bases from V and 1 base from J, with 12 bases in between. Here the CDR3 DNA reads TGTGCCAGCAGGCGGGGCTCGGCGAACACTGAAGCTTTCTTT. Amino acid sequence: CASRRGSANTEAFF.

The chain joins TRBV30 to TRBJ2-2; tentatively, D is TRBD1 (5 bases). This CDR3 is 15 amino acids long. V lost 2 bases and J lost 4, with 14 bases in between. Germline values: CDR1 GTSNPN, CDR2 SVGIG (reference sequence). CDR3: CAWSKGAPSTGELFF. Written as DNA, the CDR3 is TGTGCCTGGAGTAAAGGGGCGCCGAGCACCGGGGAGCTGTTTTTT.

J is TRBJ2-5 and V is TRBV7-2; 10 bases fit TRBD2. The V segment lost 5 bases and the J segment 7 bases; nucleotides outside the gene matches: 16. Germline V gene lookup returns CDR1 SGHTA and CDR2 FQGNSA. The CDR3 is made up of 17 amino acids. The CDR3 here is CASSPVPSGSGGGTQYF. Written as DNA, the CDR3 is TGTGCCAGCAGCCCAGTCCCCAGCGGGAGCGGGGGGGGGACCCAGTACTTC.

The V gene is TRBV5-1, the J gene TRBJ2-1; the D gene is possibly TRBD2 (5 bases). V dropped 9 bases and J dropped 1 base, with 14 bases sitting between them. Germline V gene sequence: CDR1 SGHRS, CDR2 YFSETQ. CDR3 length equals 14 residues. In nucleotides, the CDR3 is TGCGCCACTCGACTCGGGGATTCCTACAATGAGCAGTTCTTC. Its protein product is CATRLGDSYNEQFF.

V and J are TRBV6-6 and TRBJ1-1, with a weak D call TRBD1 (5 bases). CDR1 is MNHNY, CDR2 SVGAGI, per germline (reference sequence). V dropped 7 bases and J dropped 2 bases, with 17 bases sitting between them. This CDR3 has 15 amino acids. The CDR3 sequence: CASTASRGFNTEAFF. CDR3 nucleotide sequence: TGTGCCAGCACCGCCTCAAGGGGCTTTAACACTGAAGCTTTCTTT.

The chain carries TRBV30 and TRBJ1-3; no firm D call. The CDR3 runs to 18 residues. CDR1 is GTSNPN, CDR2 SVGIG, per germline (reference sequence). V lost 0 bases and J 0 bases, leaving 18 bases between the germline ends. CDR3 sequence: CAWSVGLVSGISGNTIYF. DNA of the CDR3: TGTGCCTGGAGTGTCGGACTCGTTTCGGGAATCTCTGGAAACACCATATATTTT.

The rearrangement uses TRBV11-1 and TRBJ2-2; 9 bases agree with TRBD1. The CDR3 loop spans 14 amino acids. Germline values: CDR1 SGHAT, CDR2 FQDESV (reference sequence). V shed 5 bases, J shed 3 bases, and the junction held 1 base outside the gene matches. The CDR3 loop is CASSRDRDTGELFF. For the CDR3, the DNA is TGTGCCAGCAGCAGGGACAGGGACACCGGGGAGCTGTTTTTT.

The J gene is TRBJ2-7, the V gene TRBV7-2; D perhaps matches TRBD2 (6 bases). Per germline, CDR1 SGHTA and CDR2 FQGNSA. Trimming took 2 bases from V and 6 from J, leaving 14 bases between them. This CDR3 spans 14 amino acids. This CDR3 reads CASSLFWDSREQYF. CDR3 DNA: TGTGCCAGCAGCTTATTCTGGGACTCGCGCGAGCAGTACTTC. Full variable domain (outside the CDR3, taken from reference TRBV7-2 and TRBJ2-7): GAGVSQSPSNKVTEKGKDVELRCDPISGHTALYWYRQSLGQGLEFLIYFQGNSAPDKSGLPSDRFSAERTGGSVSTLTIQRTQQEDSAVYLCASSLFWDSREQYFGPGTRLTVT.

This clone was counted once. This chain joins TRBV4-1 and TRBJ2-3; D unclear. V gave up 1 base and J gave up 2 bases, with 7 bases separating them. The germline CDR1 and CDR2 sequences are MGHRA and YSYEKL. The CDR3 is 14 amino acids. CDR3 coding DNA: TGCGCCAGCAGCCAAGTCTTTAACACAGATACGCAGTATTTT. It encodes CASSQVFNTDTQYF.

In this sample, this clone turned up once. The chain carries TRBV7-9 and TRBJ1-2, with a weak D call TRBD1 (6 bases). Trimming shortened V by 0 bases and J by 8 bases, and 16 bases separated the two germline ends. The germline V gene encodes CDR1 SEHNR and CDR2 FQNEAQ (reference sequence). The CDR3 extends over 15 amino acids. The CDR3 is CASSLADSPAGGYTF. CDR3 in DNA: TGTGCCAGCAGCTTAGCGGACAGCCCCGCCGGCGGCTACACCTTC.

The chain carries TRBV2 and TRBJ2-5; no firm D call. Germline loops: CDR1 SNHLY, CDR2 FYNNEI. This CDR3 is 15 amino acids long. Trimming cost V 1 base and J 7 bases, with 16 bases left between them. In nucleotides, the CDR3 is TGTGCCAGCAGTGAAGGAGGACCCCTCTCCGGGACCCAGTACTTC. Protein product: CASSEGGPLSGTQYF. The variable domain in full, with the rest retrieved from reference TRBV2 and TRBJ2-5, is EPEVTQTPSHQVTQMGQEVILRCVPISNHLYFYWYRQILGQKVEFLVSFYNNEISEKSEIFDDQFSVERPDGSNFTLKIRSTKLEDSAMYFCASSEGGPLSGTQYFGPGTRLLVL.

This sequence joins TRBV12-2 and TRBJ1-5; TRBD1 was called by the table and not checked on the DNA. TRBV12-2 is noted as a pseudogene. The CDR3 length is 16 residues. The CDR3 coding sequence is TGTGCAAGTCGCTTAGCGGGCAGGGGAGGCAATCAGCCCCAGCATTTT. It yields the protein CASRLAGRGGNQPQHF.

The V call is TRBV4-3, the J call TRBJ2-2; D possibly corresponds to TRBD1 (6 bases). V shed 1 base and J shed 3 bases, with 9 bases lying between them. The CDR3 extends over 15 amino acids. Germline CDR1 LGHNA, CDR2 YSLEER. CDR3 nucleotide sequence: TGCGCCAGCAGCCAAGGGGGGCCGTACACCGGGGAGCTGTTTTTT. Residues: CASSQGGPYTGELFF.

The chain has TRBV6-1 and TRBJ1-3; tentatively, D is TRBD1 (6 bases). V was trimmed by 6 bases and J by 2 bases, leaving 11 bases between them. The germline V gene encodes CDR1 MNHNS and CDR2 SASEGT. CDR3 size: 14 residues. The CDR3: CASRAGHPGNTIYF. DNA for the CDR3: TGTGCCAGCAGGGCGGGACACCCTGGAAACACCATATATTTT.